The 25 T cell receptor beta chains given below trace back to one sample, sequenced in a study of CD8+ T cells in alopecia areata. RNA extraction and reverse transcription yielded cDNA as sequencing template. Sequenced by immunoSEQ multiplex PCR; TCRdb stores in-frame clones only, minus some. The sample yields 210,000 or so clones, under 70% seen once. The treatment is: oral pan-JAK inhibitor, 5-10 mg twice daily. The sequencing here drew on CD4+ T cells sorted from blood, taken at approximately week 44, from a patient treated with tofacitinib. Receptors originate from a human donor with alopecia areata.

This clone has only a few counts. The CDR3 DNA reads as TGCGCCAGCAGCTTTGGAAGGCTTAGCACTGAAGCTTTCTTT. This gives the protein CASSFGRLSTEAFF. The rearrangement uses TRBV5-1 and TRBJ1-1, with no clear D. Trimming cost V 2 bases and J 4 bases, with 12 bases left between them. CDR1 is SGHRS and CDR2 is YFSETQ in the germline V gene. The CDR3 is made up of 14 amino acids.

This chain links TRBV5-1 with TRBJ2-1, with D hard to call. Trimming removed 4 bases at V and 5 bases at J, with 13 bases between. The germline V gene encodes CDR1 SGHRS and CDR2 YFSETQ. The CDR3 consists of 14 residues. For the CDR3, the DNA is TGCGCCAGCAGCCCTACAGTTTTCAACAATGAGCAGTTCTTC. Residues: CASSPTVFNNEQFF.

Written as DNA, the CDR3 is TGTGCCAGCAGCCCTCCAACCCTCACTAGGACTCGGCGCAATGAGCAGTTCTTC. As protein: CASSPPTLTRTRRNEQFF. The chain carries TRBV11-1 and TRBJ2-1; tentatively, D is TRBD2 (5 bases). This CDR3 comprises 18 residues. Germline CDR1 reads SGHAT; CDR2 reads FQDESV (reference sequence). Trimming took 5 bases from V and 6 from J, leaving 26 bases between them.

Only a few counts were recorded for this clone. The sample contains more than one DNA sequence encoding this CDR3. This CDR3 reads CASSYRGSNQPQHF. The DNA for the CDR3 is TGTGCCAGCAGTTACAGGGGAAGCAATCAGCCCCAGCATTTT. The V gene is TRBV6-5, the J gene TRBJ1-5, with D perhaps matching TRBD1 (5 bases). The V and J ends lost 2 bases and 1 base respectively, with 6 bases between them. The CDR3 spans 14 residues. Germline V gives CDR1 MNHEY, CDR2 SVGAGI.

The chain combines TRBV29-1 with TRBJ1-1; no clear D gene. The germline V and J ends were trimmed by 5 bases and 6 bases, with 13 bases remaining between them. CDR3 length: 12 residues. Germline V gene sequence: CDR1 SQVTM, CDR2 ANQGSEA. CDR3: CSVYKLGPEAFF. In DNA form, the CDR3 reads TGCAGCGTTTATAAGCTCGGCCCTGAAGCTTTCTTT. Filled out from reference TRBV29-1 and TRBJ1-1, the complete variable domain reads SAVISQKPSRDICQRGTSLTIQCQVDSQVTMMFWYRQQPGQSLTLIATANQGSEATYESGFVIDKFPISRPNLTFSTLTVSNMSPEDSSIYLCSVYKLGPEAFFGQGTRLTVV.

The chain joins TRBV9 to TRBJ2-6; a weak D match, TRBD1 (5 bases). The CDR3 spans 16 residues. The ends were cut back, 0 bases at V and 2 bases at J, with 9 bases in the middle. Germline CDR1 and CDR2: SGDLS and YYNGEE. In nucleotides, the CDR3 is TGTGCCAGCAGCGTAGCTGGCAGGGCTGGGGCCAACGTCCTGACTTTC. Translation gives CASSVAGRAGANVLTF.

This sequence joins TRBV29-1 and TRBJ2-7; 8 bases map to TRBD1. The CDR3 spans 16 residues. The V gene end was trimmed by 5 bases and the J gene end by 2 bases; junction bases not matched to a gene: 14. The germline V gene has CDR1 SQVTM and CDR2 ANQGSEA. The CDR3: CSVLSPRTGHPYEQYF. The CDR3 DNA sequence: TGCAGCGTTCTCTCCCCGAGGACAGGGCATCCCTACGAGCAGTACTTC.

The CDR3 spells CASSQDLADTGELFF. CDR3 bases: TGCGCCAGCAGCCAAGATCTGGCGGACACCGGGGAGCTGTTTTTT. V and J are TRBV4-3 and TRBJ2-2, with D hard to call. The CDR3 is 15 amino acids. CDR1 LGHNA and CDR2 YSLEER come from the germline V gene. Trimming pared 0 bases from V and 3 bases from J, leaving 8 bases between.

This clone was seen more than once but under ten times. This chain joins TRBV6-1 and TRBJ2-7; 11 bases align to TRBD2. The germline gives CDR1 MNHNS, CDR2 SASEGT. V lost 6 bases to trimming and J lost 0 bases; unmatched junction nucleotides: 4. The CDR3 loop spans 15 amino acids. The DNA for the CDR3 is TGTGCCAGCAGCGCCGGGACTAGCGGCTCCTACGAGCAGTACTTC. Protein sequence: CASSAGTSGSYEQYF.

This clone has only a few counts. The J gene is TRBJ1-1, the V gene TRBV4-3; D not certain. This CDR3 is built from 12 residues. Trimming cost V 0 bases and J 7 bases, with 6 bases left between them. The germline gives CDR1 LGHNA, CDR2 YSLEER. CDR3 amino acids: CASSQDGGEAFF. The CDR3 DNA sequence: TGCGCCAGCAGCCAAGATGGCGGTGAAGCTTTCTTT.

A few counts support this clone. V is TRBV27 and J is TRBJ2-7; D is perhaps TRBD2 (6 bases). CDR1 is MNHEY and CDR2 is SMNVEV in the germline V gene (reference sequence). The CDR3 loop spans 19 amino acids. Trimming took off 4 bases at V and 4 bases at J, with 29 bases between the two ends. CDR3 DNA: TGTGCCAGCAGTTGGACGGGGGTCCCCCGAACGCCCACTGCGTACGAGCAGTACTTC. Translated, it gives CASSWTGVPRTPTAYEQYF.

CDR3 sequence (DNA): TGTGCCAGCAGGAATATGGACACTGAAGCTTTCTTT. It specifies CASRNMDTEAFF. The V call is TRBV7-2, the J call TRBJ1-1; the D is unclear. The CDR3 runs 12 residues. Germline CDR1 and CDR2: SGHTA and FQGNSA. V dropped 6 bases and J dropped 3 bases, with 8 bases sitting between them.

The DNA of the CDR3 is TGCAGCGTGTCCGGGGGGAAGAATCAGCCCCAGCATTTT. This translates into CSVSGGKNQPQHF. The J gene is TRBJ1-5, the V gene TRBV29-1, with TRBD1 as a possible D gene (5 bases). CDR1 and CDR2 from the germline V gene are SQVTM and ANQGSEA. Deletions cut 6 bases from V and 4 bases from J, with 13 bases between. There are 13 residues in the CDR3.

The chain is built from TRBV5-1 and TRBJ2-7; TRBD1 might be the D (5 bases). In germline, CDR1 is SGHRS, CDR2 YFSETQ. The CDR3 loop spans 13 amino acids. The V and J ends lost 4 bases and 1 base respectively, with 9 bases between them. For the CDR3, the DNA is TGCGCCAGCAGCGAGACAGTATCCTACGAGCAGTACTTC. Residues: CASSETVSYEQYF.

This sequence joins TRBV30 and TRBJ1-1, with D uncertain. The germline V gene has CDR1 GTSNPN and CDR2 SVGIG (reference sequence). The germline V and J ends were trimmed by 0 bases and 6 bases, with 8 bases remaining between them. This CDR3 has 12 residues. CDR3 coding DNA: TGTGCCTGGAGTGTTGGCTACGCTGAAGCTTTCTTT. This gives the protein CAWSVGYAEAFF.

The chain recombines TRBV29-1 with TRBJ1-2; no clear D. V gave up 6 bases and J gave up 3 bases, with 11 bases separating them. Germline V gene lookup returns CDR1 SQVTM and CDR2 ANQGSEA. This CDR3 region has 12 residues. In DNA form, the CDR3 reads TGCAGCGTGGCTATCGGGGACTATGGCTACACCTTC. This sequence encodes CSVAIGDYGYTF.

The chain joins TRBV29-1 to TRBJ1-1; no definite D call. V lost 8 bases, J lost 1 base, and 8 bases lay in between. CDR1 is SQVTM, CDR2 ANQGSEA, per germline. This CDR3 has 11 residues. The DNA for the CDR3 is TGCAGCTGTGGGGAGAACACTGAAGCTTTCTTT. Translation gives CSCGENTEAFF.

This sequence joins TRBV7-2 and TRBJ2-1; D may match TRBD1 or TRBD2 (5 bases each). The CDR3 is 15 amino acids. V was pared by 4 bases and J by 7 bases, with 17 bases between. Germline values: CDR1 SGHTA, CDR2 FQGNSA. The CDR3 loop is CASSYRYRGRNEQFF. CDR3 in DNA: TGTGCCAGCAGCTACAGGTACCGTGGGAGAAATGAGCAGTTCTTC. The whole variable domain, filled in from reference TRBV7-2 and TRBJ2-1, reads GAGVSQSPSNKVTEKGKDVELRCDPISGHTALYWYRQSLGQGLEFLIYFQGNSAPDKSGLPSDRFSAERTGGSVSTLTIQRTQQEDSAVYLCASSYRYRGRNEQFFGPGTRLTVL.

The table lists this clone with a few counts. The chain carries TRBV11-2 and TRBJ2-6; 9 bases line up with TRBD2. This CDR3 contains 14 residues. V was pared by 8 bases and J by 3 bases, with 2 bases of the junction left unmatched. Germline lookup yields CDR1 SGHAT and CDR2 FQNNGV. The CDR3 DNA reads TGTGCCAGCGGGACTAGCATTGGGGCCAACGTCCTGACTTTC. Translation gives CASGTSIGANVLTF.

The J gene is TRBJ2-1, the V gene TRBV13, with D unclear. V was cut by 2 bases and J by 0 bases, with 8 bases left in between. CDR3 length equals 15 residues. Germline V gene lookup returns CDR1 PRHDT and CDR2 FYEKMQ (reference sequence). CDR3 amino acids: CASSLRLSSYNEQFF. DNA of the CDR3: TGTGCCAGCAGCTTAAGGCTGAGCTCCTACAATGAGCAGTTCTTC.

The rearrangement links TRBV5-6 to TRBJ2-5, with D perhaps TRBD2 (6 bases). The V end was cut by 4 bases, the J end by 4 bases, with 11 bases between. CDR3 length: 13 amino acids. Germline values: CDR1 SGHDT, CDR2 YYEEEE. CDR3 coding DNA: TGTGCCAGCAGCCTGGGGGGACCAGAGACCCAGTACTTC. It codes for CASSLGGPETQYF.

CDR3 DNA sequence: TGTGCCAGCAGCTTTACTAGCGGGGGTAACGAGCAGTACTTC. It encodes CASSFTSGGNEQYF. V is TRBV7-8 and J is TRBJ2-7; 11 positions agree with TRBD2. CDR1 SGHVS and CDR2 FQNEAQ come from the germline V gene. The CDR3 totals 14 residues. Trimming took 3 bases from V and 5 from J; bases not matched to a gene: 3. The whole variable domain, filled in from reference TRBV7-8 and TRBJ2-7, reads GAGVSQSPRYKVAKRGQDVALRCDPISGHVSLFWYQQALGQGPEFLTYFQNEAQLDKSGLPSDRFFAERPEGSVSTLKIQRTQQEDSAVYLCASSFTSGGNEQYFGPGTRLTVT.

The chain combines TRBV12-5 with TRBJ2-6, with a possible D match to TRBD1 (5 bases). The CDR3 extends over 17 amino acids. The germline V and J ends were trimmed by 1 base and 4 bases, with 14 bases remaining between them. The germline V gene encodes CDR1 LGHNT and CDR2 FRNRAP. In DNA form, the CDR3 reads TGTGCTAGTGGTTTGGGGGGCCCCACTGGCGGGGCCAACGTCCTGACTTTC. It yields the protein CASGLGGPTGGANVLTF.

V is TRBV5-1 and J is TRBJ1-1; 10 bases agree with TRBD1. Germline V gene lookup returns CDR1 SGHRS and CDR2 YFSETQ. V lost 4 bases and J lost 7; bases outside the gene matches: 7. The CDR3 extends over 14 amino acids. CDR3 bases: TGCGCCAGCAGCCGACAGGGGGCGGTTAATGAAGCTTTCTTT. Translating it yields CASSRQGAVNEAFF.

J is TRBJ2-3 and V is TRBV29-1; 11 nucleotides agree with TRBD2. Looked up from germline, CDR1 is SQVTM and CDR2 is ANQGSEA. V was pared by 2 bases and J by 3 bases, with 1 base of the junction left unmatched. CDR3 length: 14 residues. Here the CDR3 reads CSVETSGGTDTQYF. Written as DNA, the CDR3 is TGCAGCGTTGAAACTAGCGGGGGAACAGATACGCAGTATTTT.